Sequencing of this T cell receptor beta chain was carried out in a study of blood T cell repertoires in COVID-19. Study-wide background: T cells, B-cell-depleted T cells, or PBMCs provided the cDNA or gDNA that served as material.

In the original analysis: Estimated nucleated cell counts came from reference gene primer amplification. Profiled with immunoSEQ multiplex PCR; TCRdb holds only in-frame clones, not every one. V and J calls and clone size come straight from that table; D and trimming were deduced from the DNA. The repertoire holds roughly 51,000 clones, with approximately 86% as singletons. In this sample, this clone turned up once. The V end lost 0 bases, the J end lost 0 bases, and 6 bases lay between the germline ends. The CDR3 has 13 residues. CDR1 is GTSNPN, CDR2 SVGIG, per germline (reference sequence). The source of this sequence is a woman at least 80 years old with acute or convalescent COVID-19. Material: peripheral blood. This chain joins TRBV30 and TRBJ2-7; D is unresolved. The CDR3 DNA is TGTGCCTGGAGTGTTGTCGGCTCCTACGAGCAGTACTTC. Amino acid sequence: CAWSVVGSYEQYF.